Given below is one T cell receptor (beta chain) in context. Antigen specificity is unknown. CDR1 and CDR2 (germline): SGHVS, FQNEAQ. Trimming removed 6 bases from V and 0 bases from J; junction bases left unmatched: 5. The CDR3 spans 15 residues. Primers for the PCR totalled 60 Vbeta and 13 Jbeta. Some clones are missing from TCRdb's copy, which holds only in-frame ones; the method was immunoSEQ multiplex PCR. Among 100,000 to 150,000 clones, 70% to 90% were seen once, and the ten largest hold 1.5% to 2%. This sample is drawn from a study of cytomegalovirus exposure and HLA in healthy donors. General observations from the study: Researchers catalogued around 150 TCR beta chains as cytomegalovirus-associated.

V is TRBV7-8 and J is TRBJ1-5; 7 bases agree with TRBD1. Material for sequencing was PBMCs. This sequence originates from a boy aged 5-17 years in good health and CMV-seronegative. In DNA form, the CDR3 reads TGTGCCAGCAGTCCCGGGACAGTTAGCAATCAGCCCCAGCATTTT. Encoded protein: CASSPGTVSNQPQHF.